Listed here are 32 T cell receptor beta chains from one sample, sequenced in a study of blood T cells in healthy people across ages. For the second PCR, which ran for 7 to 11 cycles, a sample-barcoded 5' primer and a J-beta primer mix were used. TCRdb ran MiXCR on the 5' RACE reads and lists one entry per CDR3 protein. Altogether about 1.8 million distinct CDR3 sequences are present, about 49% being singletons, with the ten largest covering around 2.1%. The sample taken for sequencing was blood. These TCRs come from a woman between 35 and 50 years old in good health.

A few counts support this clonotype. This rearrangement joins TRBV5-1 to TRBJ1-6, with TRBD1 identical over 9 bases. In germline, CDR1 is SGHRS, CDR2 YFSETQ. This CDR3 has 15 residues. After removal of 5 bases from V and 6 bases from J, the junction contained 6 bases not matched to a gene. DNA for the CDR3: TGCGCCAGCAGGGGGCCGGGACAGGGTAATTCACCCCTCCACTTT. Its translation is CASRGPGQGNSPLHF.

This clonotype was detected only a few times. The chain uses TRBV7-2 and TRBJ2-3; 11 bases agree with TRBD2. This CDR3 has 15 residues. The germline V gene encodes CDR1 SGHTA and CDR2 FQGNSA. V gave up 4 bases and J gave up 6 bases; unmatched junction bases: 6. The CDR3 nucleotides are TGTGCCAGCAGCTCTCAACTAGCGGGGGCTGATACGCAGTATTTT. Translation gives CASSSQLAGADTQYF.

V gene TRBV28 combines with J gene TRBJ2-7; D remains unclear. Germline CDR1 MDHEN, CDR2 SYDVKM. V was shortened by 5 bases and J by 7 bases, with 12 bases between the two germline ends. The CDR3 is made up of 12 amino acids. DNA of the CDR3: TGTGCCAGCAGTCTTGGTTTAAAAGAGCAGTACTTC. Residues: CASSLGLKEQYF.

The J gene is TRBJ2-6, the V gene TRBV6-2 or TRBV6-3, with D maybe TRBD1 (5 bases). V was pared by 0 bases and J by 1 base, with 7 bases between. The CDR3 consists of 16 residues. The V gene's germline CDR1 is MNHEY and CDR2 SVGEGT. The CDR3 region is CASSYSPGSGANVLTF. The CDR3, as DNA: TGTGCCAGCAGTTACTCTCCAGGGTCTGGGGCCAACGTCCTGACTTTC.

This clonotype was observed a handful of times. The chain has TRBV7-9 and TRBJ1-1, with 10 bases identical to TRBD1. Losses at the gene ends were 5 bases for V and 1 base for J; bases not matched to a gene: 1. The CDR3 length is 14 residues. CDR1 is SEHNR and CDR2 is FQNEAQ in the germline V gene (reference sequence). Here the CDR3 DNA reads TGTGCCAGCAGCCGACAGGGGGCGAACACTGAAGCTTTCTTT. Encoded protein: CASSRQGANTEAFF.

This clonotype was counted only a few times. The genes are TRBV29-1 and TRBJ1-5; D ambiguous. Germline assignment: CDR1 SQVTM and CDR2 ANQGSEA. V shed 6 bases and J shed 3 bases, with 9 bases lying between them. This CDR3 is 12 amino acids long. The CDR3, as DNA: TGCAGCGTAGGGAGCACCAATCAGCCCCAGCATTTT. The encoded protein is CSVGSTNQPQHF.

This rearrangement joins TRBV20-1 to TRBJ2-7; maybe TRBD1 (5 bases). Per germline, CDR1 DFQATT and CDR2 SNEGSKA (reference sequence). The length of the CDR3 is 15 residues. V was cut by 0 bases and J by 7 bases, with 19 bases left in between. CDR3 coding DNA: TGCAGTGCTAGAGATCAGCAGGGTTTCCACAATGAGCAGTACTTC. Translated, it gives CSARDQQGFHNEQYF.

The CDR3 region has the DNA TGTGCCACCAGTGACCCCGGGGGGTCCTCCTACAATGAGCAGTTCTTC. As protein: CATSDPGGSSYNEQFF. The rearrangement joins TRBV24-1 to TRBJ2-1; TRBD2 agrees at 7 bases. V dropped 4 bases and J dropped 0; count of bases not matched to a gene: 5. Per the germline V gene, CDR1 is KGHDR and CDR2 is SFDVKD. The CDR3 totals 16 residues.

This chain joins TRBV24-1 and TRBJ2-7, with D maybe TRBD1 (6 bases). The CDR3 totals 14 residues. Trimming cost V 4 bases and J 0 bases, with 9 bases left between them. The germline gives CDR1 KGHDR, CDR2 SFDVKD. CDR3 sequence reads: CATSDRTVSYEQYF. Here the CDR3 DNA reads TGTGCCACCAGTGACCGGACAGTCTCCTACGAGCAGTACTTC.

The chain carries TRBV4-3 and TRBJ1-4; D is unclear. This CDR3 has 16 amino acids. Per the germline V gene, CDR1 is LGHNA and CDR2 is YSLEER. The V gene lost 0 bases and the J gene lost 0 bases, with 8 bases spanning the gap. Here the CDR3 reads CASSQDTTSTNEKLFF. The CDR3 region has the DNA TGCGCCAGCAGCCAAGATACGACGTCAACTAATGAAAAACTGTTTTTT.

V usage is TRBV27 and J usage is TRBJ1-6; 9 nucleotides align to TRBD1. CDR3 length equals 17 residues. V trimming: 2 bases; J trimming: 7 bases; junction bases outside the gene matches: 9. From germline, CDR1 is MNHEY and CDR2 SMNVEV (reference sequence). CDR3 coding DNA: TGTGCCAGCAGTTTAGAGAACCCGGGACAGGGAAATTCACCCCTCCACTTT. This codes for CASSLENPGQGNSPLHF.

This clonotype showed up just a few times. The V gene is TRBV7-2, the J gene TRBJ2-7, with 7 bases aligning to TRBD2. CDR1 SGHTA and CDR2 FQGNSA come from the germline V gene. The V segment lost 3 bases and the J segment 2 bases; nucleotides outside the gene matches: 4. The CDR3 has 14 residues. In DNA form, the CDR3 reads TGTGCCAGCAGCTTGACTAGCCCGCCCTACGAGCAGTACTTC. Its translation is CASSLTSPPYEQYF.

The chain links TRBV19 to TRBJ1-5; TRBD1 aligns across 7 bases. The germline CDR1 and CDR2 sequences are LNHDA and SQIVND (reference sequence). This CDR3 region has 14 residues. V gave up 5 bases and J gave up 6 bases; unmatched junction bases: 7. The CDR3 DNA sequence: TGTGCCAGTAGTCGGCGACAGGGTAGTCAGCCCCAGCATTTT. Translation gives CASSRRQGSQPQHF. The full variable domain, completed using reference TRBV19 and TRBJ1-5, is DGGITQSPKYLFRKEGQNVTLSCEQNLNHDAMYWYRQDPGQGLRLIYYSQIVNDFQKGDIAEGYSVSREKKESFPLTVTSAQKNPTAFYLCASSRRQGSQPQHFGDGTRLSIL.

CDR3 in DNA: TGTGCCAGCAGTTTAGGGACAGGCTTTAGCAATCAGCCCCAGCATTTT. This codes for CASSLGTGFSNQPQHF. The V call is TRBV12-3 or TRBV12-4, the J call TRBJ1-5; 7 bases agree with TRBD1. This CDR3 is built from 16 residues. V shed 1 base, J shed 0 bases, and the junction held 3 bases outside the gene matches.

This clonotype has only a few counts. J is TRBJ1-2 and V is TRBV4-1; maybe TRBD1 (6 bases). Trimming removed 3 bases at V and 2 bases at J, with 16 bases between. CDR3 size: 16 residues. Germline CDR1 reads MGHRA; CDR2 reads YSYEKL. This CDR3 reads CASSQVQGPSNYGYTF. The CDR3, as DNA: TGCGCCAGCAGCCAGGTACAGGGCCCTTCGAACTATGGCTACACCTTC.

The rearrangement uses TRBV4-2 and TRBJ1-2, with TRBD1 as a possible D gene (6 bases). There are 14 residues in the CDR3. V was cut by 0 bases and J by 4 bases, with 9 bases left in between. The germline gives CDR1 LGHNA, CDR2 YNFKEQ. The CDR3 DNA sequence: TGTGCCAGCAGCCAAGAGAGGACAGTCTATGGCTACACCTTC. It translates to CASSQERTVYGYTF.

On this clonotype: It may be a read error: a sequence one base away is much more abundant. The chain is built from TRBV6-2 or TRBV6-3 and TRBJ2-1, with TRBD2 matching 8 bases. Germline V gives CDR1 MNHEY, CDR2 SVGEGT. The CDR3 totals 16 residues. V shed 1 base, J shed 13 bases, and the junction held 15 bases outside the gene matches. The CDR3 bases are TGTGCCAGCAGTTACTTACTAGCGGAACTCCAAGAGACCCAGTTCTTC. Protein sequence: CASSYLLAELQETQFF.

V gene TRBV6-2 or TRBV6-3 combines with J gene TRBJ2-7, with 7 positions matching TRBD1. Germline lookup yields CDR1 MNHEY and CDR2 SVGEGT. The J segment lost 7 bases and the V segment lost 7 bases, leaving 13 bases of the junction unmatched. This CDR3 has 14 amino acids. CDR3 protein: CASNGIATGEEQYF. DNA of the CDR3: TGTGCCAGCAACGGCATTGCTACAGGGGAAGAGCAGTACTTC.

The chain employs TRBV24-1 and TRBJ2-1, with TRBD2 matching over 10 bases. The CDR3 sequence is 17 residues long. In germline, CDR1 is KGHDR, CDR2 SFDVKD. The J segment lost 7 bases and the V segment lost 3 bases, leaving 11 bases of the junction unmatched. CDR3 sequence reads: CATSDPNPSGGPNEQFF. The CDR3 DNA reads as TGTGCCACCAGTGATCCAAACCCTAGCGGGGGCCCGAATGAGCAGTTCTTC.

This clonotype has only one observation. Sequence at one end of the junction differs from germline and may be a read error. J is TRBJ1-1 and V is TRBV7-9, with a weak D call TRBD1 (5 bases). This CDR3 contains 14 residues. Germline V gives CDR1 SEHNR, CDR2 FQNEAQ (reference sequence). DNA of the CDR3: TGTGCCAGCAGTCGACAGACGTTGAACTCTGAAGCTTTCTTT. Translation: CASSRQTLNSEAFF.

The chain couples TRBV12-5 to TRBJ1-2; a weak D match, TRBD1 (5 bases). The V gene lost 10 bases and the J gene lost 8 bases, with 11 bases spanning the gap. Germline CDR1 reads LGHNT; CDR2 reads FRNRAP. The length of the CDR3 is 10 residues. DNA of the CDR3: TGTGCTACCCAGGGTAGCGGCTACACCTTC. Translating it yields CATQGSGYTF. Full variable domain (outside the CDR3, taken from reference TRBV12-5 and TRBJ1-2): DARVTQTPRHKVTEMGQEVTMRCQPILGHNTVFWYRQTMMQGLELLAYFRNRAPLDDSGMPKDRFSAEMPDATLATLKIQPSEPRDSAVYFCATQGSGYTFGSGTRLTVV.

This sequence joins TRBV2 and TRBJ2-7; a weak D match, TRBD1 (5 bases). Germline CDR1 is SNHLY and CDR2 is FYNNEI. The V end lost 3 bases, the J end lost 6 bases, and 9 bases lay between the germline ends. This CDR3 has 12 amino acids. The CDR3 protein is CASSDPGPEQYF. The CDR3 coding sequence is TGTGCCAGCAGTGATCCAGGGCCCGAGCAGTACTTC.

The table lists this clonotype with a few counts. This chain links TRBV7-9 with TRBJ2-1; D might be TRBD2 (5 bases). CDR1 SEHNR and CDR2 FQNEAQ come from the germline V gene (reference sequence). This CDR3 has 15 residues. V was clipped by 1 base and J by 3 bases, with 10 bases between them. The CDR3 protein is CASSLGSGNYNEQFF. In DNA form, the CDR3 reads TGTGCCAGCAGCTTAGGCTCGGGGAACTACAATGAGCAGTTCTTC.

In its sample, this clonotype was seen a few times. This rearrangement joins TRBV20-1 to TRBJ1-5, with D hard to call. V was trimmed by 2 bases and J by 5 bases, leaving 10 bases between them. The CDR3 sequence is 13 residues long. Germline V lookup: CDR1 DFQATT, CDR2 SNEGSKA (reference sequence). CDR3 nucleotide sequence: TGCAGTGCTAGACCCCTAACTGATCAGCCCCAGCATTTT. Translation gives CSARPLTDQPQHF.

The CDR3 protein is CASSQDYSEGKGYF. Here the CDR3 DNA reads TGCGCCAGCAGCCAAGACTACTCAGAGGGTAAGGGGTACTTC. The chain carries TRBV4-1 and TRBJ2-5, with a weak D call TRBD2 (5 bases). The CDR3 contains 14 residues. V shed 0 bases and J shed 13 bases, with 18 bases lying between them. Germline V gene sequence: CDR1 MGHRA, CDR2 YSYEKL.

J is TRBJ2-5 and V is TRBV7-2; TRBD2 matches 9 bases. The CDR3 loop spans 18 amino acids. CDR1 and CDR2 (germline): SGHTA, FQGNSA. V was pared by 3 bases and J by 1 base, with 12 bases of the junction left unmatched. DNA for the CDR3: TGTGCCAGCAGCTTTATCGCGGGGGGGCCCCGGATCCAAGAGACCCAGTACTTC. It yields the protein CASSFIAGGPRIQETQYF.

The chain has TRBV7-2 and TRBJ2-3; TRBD2 agrees at 11 bases. J gave up 7 bases and V 3 bases, and 12 bases lay outside the gene matches. The CDR3 is 17 amino acids. The germline CDR1 and CDR2 sequences are SGHTA and FQGNSA. CDR3 region: CASSLETSGVGKYTQYF. In DNA form, the CDR3 reads TGTGCCAGCAGCTTGGAGACTAGCGGGGTCGGGAAGTATACGCAGTATTTT.

This clonotype showed up just a few times. The rearrangement joins TRBV4-2 to TRBJ1-6; unclear D gene. V lost 0 bases and J lost 7, with 16 bases in between. CDR3 length equals 17 residues. CDR1 and CDR2 (germline): LGHNA, YNFKEQ. The CDR3 sequence: CASSQDPDRARNSPLHF. The CDR3 nucleotides are TGTGCCAGCAGCCAAGACCCAGACCGGGCCCGCAATTCACCCCTCCACTTT.

The chain recombines TRBV7-9 with TRBJ2-3; 10 bases fit TRBD2. V trimming: 11 bases; J trimming: 4 bases; junction bases outside the gene matches: 6. The CDR3 runs to 13 residues. Germline-derived CDR1 and CDR2 are SEHNR and FQNEAQ (reference sequence). The CDR3 sequence is CALGSGGADTQYF. The CDR3 region has the DNA TGTGCCCTAGGCAGCGGGGGGGCAGATACGCAGTATTTT.

The J gene is TRBJ1-5, the V gene TRBV4-2, with TRBD1 matching over 7 bases. J gave up 3 bases and V 1 base, and 3 bases lay outside the gene matches. Germline assignment: CDR1 LGHNA and CDR2 YNFKEQ. This CDR3 region has 15 residues. The CDR3 DNA reads as TGTGCCAGCAGCCAAGTTGACAGGGTCAATCAGCCCCAGCATTTT. Protein sequence: CASSQVDRVNQPQHF.

This clonotype occurred a few times. The V and J genes are TRBV7-2 and TRBJ2-5; D ambiguous. Germline-derived CDR1 and CDR2 are SGHTA and FQGNSA. The CDR3 loop spans 13 amino acids. V shed 5 bases and J shed 5 bases, with 12 bases lying between them. CDR3 region: CASSPIPGETQYF. CDR3 bases: TGTGCCAGCAGCCCCATCCCCGGGGAGACCCAGTACTTC.

In its sample, this clonotype was seen a few times. The chain is built from TRBV20-1 and TRBJ1-4; no reliable D call. The germline gives CDR1 DFQATT, CDR2 SNEGSKA (reference sequence). V lost 3 bases, J lost 7 bases, and 15 bases lay in between. This CDR3 spans 14 amino acids. DNA for the CDR3: TGCAGTGCTAGGGACGCGGGGAAGAGTGAAAAACTGTTTTTT. It yields the protein CSARDAGKSEKLFF.